This TCR beta chain comes out of a study of blood T cell repertoires in COVID-19. Sequencing was performed with immunoSEQ multiplex PCR; in TCRdb, only in-frame clones are kept and a portion is missing. This sample has about 380,000 clones, with roughly 91% found just once. The germline V gene has CDR1 SGHRS and CDR2 YFSETQ. Trimming cost V 2 bases and J 3 bases, with 8 bases left between them. CDR3 length equals 14 residues. On this clone itself: Within the sample, other DNA sequences also encode this same CDR3.

Sequencing input: PBMCs or T cells enriched from blood (not recorded which). This TCR came from a woman aged 18-30 years who had recovered from COVID-19. V usage is TRBV5-1 and J usage is TRBJ1-4; D possibly corresponds to TRBD1 (5 bases). This CDR3 reads CASSFGGSNEKLFF. The CDR3 coding sequence is TGCGCCAGCAGCTTCGGGGGTTCTAATGAAAAACTGTTTTTT.